One and the same sample provided the 11 T cell receptor beta chains below, sequenced in a study of blood T cell repertoires in COVID-19. This table comes from immunoSEQ multiplex PCR, and its TCRdb copy is limited to in-frame clones, with some not included. The sample lists around 170,000 clones, 84% occurring once. Sequenced material: PBMCs or T cells enriched from blood (not recorded which). These TCRs come from a man aged 50 to 59 who had recovered from COVID-19.

The gene calls are TRBV5-1 and TRBJ1-4; D remains ambiguous. V was clipped by 1 base and J by 0 bases, with 10 bases between them. The CDR3 is 16 residues long. The germline V gene has CDR1 SGHRS and CDR2 YFSETQ. CDR3 sequence (DNA): TGCGCCAGCAGCTTGCAACCACTTGCAACTAATGAAAAACTGTTTTTT. Its translation: CASSLQPLATNEKLFF.

The chain joins TRBV13 to TRBJ2-5, with 10 bases identical to TRBD2. Germline CDR1 is PRHDT and CDR2 is FYEKMQ (reference sequence). The CDR3 loop spans 16 amino acids. After removal of 6 bases from V and 5 bases from J, the junction contained 12 bases not matched to a gene. In DNA, the CDR3 is TGTGCCAGCAGATTCAGCGGGGGGGCCACGCGGGAGACCCAGTACTTC. Amino acid sequence: CASRFSGGATRETQYF. Using reference TRBV13 and TRBJ2-5 for the parts outside the CDR3, the full variable domain is AAGVIQSPRHLIKEKRETATLKCYPIPRHDTVYWYQQGPGQDPQFLISFYEKMQSDKGSIPDRFSAQQFSDYHSELNMSSLELGDSALYFCASRFSGGATRETQYFGPGTRLLVL.

For the CDR3, the DNA is TGTGCCAGCAGTTTTTTCAAGGGGTATCCGCCCCAGCATTTT. Encoded protein: CASSFFKGYPPQHF. The chain recombines TRBV28 with TRBJ1-5; TRBD1 is a possible D gene (5 bases). The germline V gene encodes CDR1 MDHEN and CDR2 SYDVKM. This CDR3 spans 14 amino acids. V was trimmed by 3 bases and J by 9 bases, leaving 15 bases between them.

This chain joins TRBV4-3 and TRBJ1-6; 8 nucleotides agree with TRBD1. From germline, CDR1 is LGHNA and CDR2 YSLEER. The CDR3 has 17 amino acids. The J segment lost 5 bases and the V segment lost 0 bases, leaving 6 bases of the junction unmatched. CDR3 DNA sequence: TGCGCCAGCAGCCAAGATTCGCCAGGGGGCAATAATTCACCCCTCCACTTT. This encodes CASSQDSPGGNNSPLHF.

The chain joins TRBV9 to TRBJ2-1; D ambiguous. V shed 3 bases and J shed 0 bases, with 13 bases lying between them. The CDR3 is made up of 16 amino acids. Germline V gives CDR1 SGDLS, CDR2 YYNGEE. The CDR3 DNA sequence: TGTGCCAGCAGCGCCCAGCCCAGAGGCTCCTACAATGAGCAGTTCTTC. It is translated as CASSAQPRGSYNEQFF.

This clone has more than one count but fewer than ten. This chain links TRBV13 with TRBJ1-2; TRBD1 aligns across 9 bases. Germline V gives CDR1 PRHDT, CDR2 FYEKMQ (reference sequence). The V and J ends lost 5 bases and 7 bases, in that order; junction bases with no gene match: 11. The CDR3 consists of 15 residues. This CDR3 reads CASSPDTGQGSGYTF. CDR3 DNA sequence: TGTGCCAGCAGCCCAGATACGGGACAGGGCTCTGGCTACACCTTC.

The chain carries TRBV3-1 (or the pseudogene TRBV3-2) and TRBJ2-2; D remains unclear. Germline values: CDR1 LGHDT, CDR2 YNNKEL (reference sequence). V was trimmed by 3 bases and J by 3 bases, leaving 8 bases between them. The CDR3 is made up of 14 amino acids. This chain's CDR3 is CASSQELYTGELFF. CDR3 bases: TGTGCCAGCAGCCAGGAACTATACACCGGGGAGCTGTTTTTT.

The chain combines TRBV7-6 with TRBJ1-2; 9 nucleotides match TRBD1. Germline CDR1 reads SGHVS; CDR2 reads FNYEAQ. V shed 1 base, J shed 4 bases, and the junction held 10 bases outside the gene matches. CDR3 length: 17 amino acids. CDR3 protein: CASSLEGGQGSFYGYTF. In DNA form, the CDR3 reads TGTGCCAGCAGCTTAGAGGGAGGACAGGGGTCCTTCTATGGCTACACCTTC.

The rearrangement joins TRBV4-2 to TRBJ2-5; D not certain. Trimming shortened V by 0 bases and J by 4 bases, and 9 bases separated the two germline ends. Germline V gene data show CDR1 as LGHNA and CDR2 as YNFKEQ. This CDR3 has 14 residues. The CDR3 here is CASSQDRLGETQYF. The CDR3 DNA sequence: TGTGCCAGCAGCCAAGATCGACTTGGAGAGACCCAGTACTTC.

This clone was observed a few times. This rearrangement joins TRBV18 to TRBJ2-7; 9 nucleotides match TRBD1. CDR3 length: 14 residues. The trim removed 4 bases at V and 6 bases at J, leaving 7 bases unmatched. Germline CDR1 reads KGHSH; CDR2 reads LQKENI. CDR3 sequence reads: CASSQRQGVFEQYF. The CDR3, as DNA: TGTGCCAGCTCACAAAGACAGGGGGTGTTCGAGCAGTACTTC.

This clone was counted a single time. V usage is TRBV9 and J usage is TRBJ2-2; 12 bases map to TRBD2. The CDR3 has 16 residues. CDR1 SGDLS and CDR2 YYNGEE come from the germline V gene. The J segment lost 5 bases and the V segment lost 4 bases, leaving 6 bases of the junction unmatched. The CDR3: CASSSSSGGVTGELFF. The CDR3 nucleotides are TGTGCCAGCAGCTCCTCTAGCGGGGGGGTGACCGGGGAGCTGTTTTTT. The full variable domain, completed using reference TRBV9 and TRBJ2-2, is DSGVTQTPKHLITATGQRVTLRCSPRSGDLSVYWYQQSLDQGLQFLIQYYNGEERAKGNILERFSAQQFPDLHSELNLSSLELGDSALYFCASSSSSGGVTGELFFGEGSRLTVL.